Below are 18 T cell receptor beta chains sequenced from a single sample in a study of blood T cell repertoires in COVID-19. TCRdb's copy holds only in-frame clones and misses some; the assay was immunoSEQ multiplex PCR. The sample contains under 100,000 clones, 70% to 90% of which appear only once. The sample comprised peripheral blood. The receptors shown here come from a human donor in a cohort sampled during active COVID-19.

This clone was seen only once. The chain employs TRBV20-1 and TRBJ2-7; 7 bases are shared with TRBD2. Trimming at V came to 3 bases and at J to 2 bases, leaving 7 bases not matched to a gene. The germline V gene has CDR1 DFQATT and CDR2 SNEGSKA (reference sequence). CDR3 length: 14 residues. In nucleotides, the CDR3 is TGCAGTGCTAGTGATCCGCGGGGGACCTACGAGCAGTACTTC. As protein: CSASDPRGTYEQYF.

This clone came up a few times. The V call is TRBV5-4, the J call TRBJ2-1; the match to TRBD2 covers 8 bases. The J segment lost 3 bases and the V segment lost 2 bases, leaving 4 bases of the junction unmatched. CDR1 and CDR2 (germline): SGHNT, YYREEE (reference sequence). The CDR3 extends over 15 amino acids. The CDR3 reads CASSLERGNYNEQFF. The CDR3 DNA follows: TGTGCCAGCAGCTTAGAGCGGGGGAACTACAATGAGCAGTTCTTC.

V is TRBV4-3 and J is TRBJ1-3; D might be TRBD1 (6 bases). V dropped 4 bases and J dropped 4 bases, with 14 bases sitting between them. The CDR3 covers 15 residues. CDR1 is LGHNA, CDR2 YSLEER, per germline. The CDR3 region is CASSPAGAKGNTIYF. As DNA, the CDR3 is TGCGCCAGCAGCCCGGCGGGGGCGAAGGGAAACACCATATATTTT.

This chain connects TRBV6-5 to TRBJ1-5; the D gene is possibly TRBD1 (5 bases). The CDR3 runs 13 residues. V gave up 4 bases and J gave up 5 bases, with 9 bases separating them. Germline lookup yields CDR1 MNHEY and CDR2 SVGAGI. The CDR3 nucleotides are TGTGCCAGCAGTTGGGGGGTGCATCAGCCCCAGCATTTT. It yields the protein CASSWGVHQPQHF.

The CDR3 nucleotides are TGTGCCACCAGTGATGCTACTATAGAGACCCAGTACTTC. Translating it yields CATSDATIETQYF. The chain links TRBV24-1 to TRBJ2-5; D is unresolved. Germline CDR1 is KGHDR and CDR2 is SFDVKD. The V and J ends lost 3 bases and 4 bases respectively, with 8 bases between them. CDR3 length: 13 amino acids.

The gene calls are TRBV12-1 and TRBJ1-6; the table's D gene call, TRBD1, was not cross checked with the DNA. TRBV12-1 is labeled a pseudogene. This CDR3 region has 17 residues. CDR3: CASSFGTASSYNSPLHF. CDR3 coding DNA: TGTGCCAGCAGCTTCGGGACAGCGAGCTCCTATAATTCACCCCTCCACTTT.

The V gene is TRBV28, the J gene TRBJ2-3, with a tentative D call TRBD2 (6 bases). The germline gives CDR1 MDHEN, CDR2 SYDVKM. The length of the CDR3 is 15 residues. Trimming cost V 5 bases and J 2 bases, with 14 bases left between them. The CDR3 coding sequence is TGTGCCAGCAGTGTGCGGGGCGTCCACACAGATACGCAGTATTTT. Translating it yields CASSVRGVHTDTQYF.

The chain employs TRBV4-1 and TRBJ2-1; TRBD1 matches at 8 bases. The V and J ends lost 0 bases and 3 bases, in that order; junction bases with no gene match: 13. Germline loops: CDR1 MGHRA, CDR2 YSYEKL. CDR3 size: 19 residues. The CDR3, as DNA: TGCGCCAGCAGCCAAGACGACCGCGCCGGGACAGGCGACTACAATGAGCAGTTCTTC. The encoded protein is CASSQDDRAGTGDYNEQFF.

CDR3 DNA sequence: TGTGCCAGCAGCTTAGTAGGGGGGGAGCAGCCCCAGCATTTT. Translation: CASSLVGGEQPQHF. The chain combines TRBV11-2 with TRBJ1-5, with a tentative D call TRBD1 (6 bases). Germline CDR1 reads SGHAT; CDR2 reads FQNNGV. The CDR3 runs to 14 residues. Deletions cut 1 base from V and 7 bases from J, with 11 bases between.

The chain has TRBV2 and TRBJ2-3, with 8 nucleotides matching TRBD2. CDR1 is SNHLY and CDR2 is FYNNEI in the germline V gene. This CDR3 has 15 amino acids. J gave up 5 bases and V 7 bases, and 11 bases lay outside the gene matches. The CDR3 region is CASKRSGGVRDTQYF. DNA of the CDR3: TGTGCCAGCAAGCGAAGCGGGGGAGTAAGAGATACGCAGTATTTT.

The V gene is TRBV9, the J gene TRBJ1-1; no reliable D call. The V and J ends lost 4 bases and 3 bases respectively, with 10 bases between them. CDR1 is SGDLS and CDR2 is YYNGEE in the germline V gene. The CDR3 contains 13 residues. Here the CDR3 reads CASSSGVDTEAFF. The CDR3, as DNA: TGTGCCAGCAGCTCGGGAGTTGACACTGAAGCTTTCTTT.

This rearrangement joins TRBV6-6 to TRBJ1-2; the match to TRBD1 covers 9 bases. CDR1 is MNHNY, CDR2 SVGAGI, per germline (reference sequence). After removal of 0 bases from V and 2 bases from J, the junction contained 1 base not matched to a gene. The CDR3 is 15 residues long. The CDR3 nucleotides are TGTGCCAGCAGTTACTCCGGGACAGGGAACTATGGCTACACCTTC. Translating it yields CASSYSGTGNYGYTF.

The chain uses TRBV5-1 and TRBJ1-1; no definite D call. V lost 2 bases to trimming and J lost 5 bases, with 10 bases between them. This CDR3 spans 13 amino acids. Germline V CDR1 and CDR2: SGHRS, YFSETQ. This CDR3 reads CASSFGVGTEAFF. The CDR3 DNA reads TGCGCCAGCAGCTTCGGGGTAGGGACTGAAGCTTTCTTT.

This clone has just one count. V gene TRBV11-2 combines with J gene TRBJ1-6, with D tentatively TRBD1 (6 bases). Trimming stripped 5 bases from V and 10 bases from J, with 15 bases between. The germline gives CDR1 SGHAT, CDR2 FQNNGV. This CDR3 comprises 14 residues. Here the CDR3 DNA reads TGTGCCAGCAGCCGATTACAGGGAGGGTCACCCCTCCACTTT. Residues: CASSRLQGGSPLHF.

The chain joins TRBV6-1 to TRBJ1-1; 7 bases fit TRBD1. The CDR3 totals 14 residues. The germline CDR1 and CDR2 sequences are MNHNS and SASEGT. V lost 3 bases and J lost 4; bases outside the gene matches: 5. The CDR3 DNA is TGTGCCAGCAGTGATGAGGGGGCGGCCACTGAAGCTTTCTTT. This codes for CASSDEGAATEAFF.

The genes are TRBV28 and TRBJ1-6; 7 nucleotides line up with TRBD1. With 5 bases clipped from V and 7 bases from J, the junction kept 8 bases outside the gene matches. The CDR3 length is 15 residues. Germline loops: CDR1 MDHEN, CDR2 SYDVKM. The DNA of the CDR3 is TGTGCCAGCAGTCCGGACAACAGGGGAAATTCACCCCTCCACTTT. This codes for CASSPDNRGNSPLHF. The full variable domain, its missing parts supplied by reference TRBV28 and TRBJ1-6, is DVKVTQSSRYLVKRTGEKVFLECVQDMDHENMFWYRQDPGLGLRLIYFSYDVKMKEKGDIPEGYSVSREKKERFSLILESASTNQTSMYLCASSPDNRGNSPLHFGNGTRLTVT.

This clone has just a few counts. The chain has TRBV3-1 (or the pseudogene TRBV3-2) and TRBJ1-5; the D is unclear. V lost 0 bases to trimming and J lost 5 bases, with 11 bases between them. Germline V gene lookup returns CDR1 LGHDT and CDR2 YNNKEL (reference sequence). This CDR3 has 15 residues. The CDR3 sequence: CASSQEAGGDQPQHF. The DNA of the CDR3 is TGTGCCAGCAGCCAAGAGGCGGGAGGCGATCAGCCCCAGCATTTT.

As DNA, the CDR3 is TGTGCCAGCAGTGAATCGGGACAGTGGATCTCTGGGGCCAACGTCCTGACTTTC. Protein: CASSESGQWISGANVLTF. The chain recombines TRBV6-1 with TRBJ2-6; 7 bases line up with TRBD1. With 2 bases clipped from V and 0 bases from J, the junction kept 7 bases outside the gene matches. The CDR3 covers 18 residues. Germline CDR1 and CDR2: MNHNS and SASEGT.